The present T cell receptor beta chain was sequenced within a study of blood T cells in healthy people across ages. A second PCR, run for roughly 7 to 11 cycles, used a sample-barcoded 5' primer plus a J-beta primer mix. Sequencing recovered at least 2.5 million CDR3-containing paired-end reads from each sample. TCRdb processed the 5' RACE reads anew with MiXCR; each CDR3 protein has one entry. The table has approximately 810,000 distinct CDR3 sequences, approximately 35% seen once; the top ten hold under 15%. The germline V and J ends were trimmed by 7 bases and 0 bases, with 4 bases remaining between them. The CDR3 length is 11 residues. The germline V gene encodes CDR1 SQVTM and CDR2 ANQGSEA. Isolating PBMCs gave at least 6.5 million of these cells per sample.

The receptor comes from a man between 18 and 35 years old in good health. The sample taken for sequencing was blood. This sequence joins TRBV29-1 and TRBJ1-3; D uncertain. CDR3 in amino acids: CSAGSGNTIYF. CDR3 DNA sequence: TGCAGCGCCGGCTCTGGAAACACCATATATTTT.